This T cell receptor beta chain was identified during a study of shared clonotypes between healthy human individuals. Measured with immunoSEQ multiplex PCR; TCRdb has only the in-frame clones, and not every one. Of about 2,500,000 clones listed, around nine tenths are singletons. V lost 0 bases, J lost 0 bases, and 4 bases stayed unmatched. The CDR3 has 16 residues. The germline V gene has CDR1 GTSNPN and CDR2 SVGIG (reference sequence). Regarding the study as a whole: A few donors shared about 4.8% of their naive CD4 clonotypes. A small donor pool kept down the genetic and exposure-history diversity that was represented.

To note about this clone: Its target is not known.

Sequenced sample: naive CD4+ T cells sorted from blood. Subset indicated: CD45RA+ positively selected. The rearrangement links TRBV30 to TRBJ1-4; TRBD1 matches 7 bases. The clonotype was recovered from a man aged 18 to 30 in good health. CDR3 DNA sequence: TGTGCCTGGAGTGTACAGGGGCCGGCAACTAATGAAAAACTGTTTTTT. It encodes CAWSVQGPATNEKLFF.